Listed here are 9 T cell receptor beta chains from one sample, sequenced in a study of memory CD4+ T cells and cytomegalovirus serostatus. Single viable CD3+CD4+CD8-CD45RO+ cells were sorted as the memory CD4+ T cells. Generated by immunoSEQ multiplex PCR, the TCRdb table keeps only in-frame clones and is missing some. The sample records about 75,000 clones, around 82% being singletons. Sequencing used memory CD4+ T cells from blood. The receptors derive from an adult in good health and CMV-seropositive.

This clone appeared a single time. The chain's CDR3 is CASSEPGQGAETQYF. The CDR3 bases are TGCGCCAGCAGCGAACCGGGACAGGGGGCAGAGACCCAGTACTTC. The chain joins TRBV5-1 to TRBJ2-5; 12 bases are shared with TRBD1. The CDR3 loop spans 15 amino acids. CDR1 SGHRS and CDR2 YFSETQ come from the germline V gene. V shed 4 bases, J shed 4 bases, and the junction held 5 bases outside the gene matches.

The J gene is TRBJ1-2, the V gene TRBV6-1; 11 bases are a match to TRBD1. This CDR3 is 15 amino acids long. From germline, CDR1 is MNHNS and CDR2 SASEGT. J was trimmed by 5 bases and V by 3 bases; bases with no gene match: 5. This CDR3 is CASSERTGGSYGYTF. The CDR3, as DNA: TGTGCCAGCAGTGAGAGGACAGGGGGCTCTTATGGCTACACCTTC.

The chain combines TRBV15 with TRBJ2-5; D possibly corresponds to TRBD2 (5 bases). CDR3 size: 14 residues. The V gene's germline CDR1 is LNHNV and CDR2 YYDKDF (reference sequence). V was cut by 1 base and J by 4 bases, with 10 bases left in between. This chain's CDR3 is CATSRGGGRETQYF. CDR3 DNA sequence: TGTGCCACCAGCAGAGGCGGTGGGAGAGAGACCCAGTACTTC.

The V gene is TRBV5-1, the J gene TRBJ1-5, with a weak D call TRBD1 (5 bases). There are 15 residues in the CDR3. CDR1 SGHRS and CDR2 YFSETQ come from the germline V gene. V was shortened by 4 bases and J by 7 bases, with 18 bases between the two germline ends. In nucleotides, the CDR3 is TGCGCCAGCAGCCTGGGCGAGGGGAGAGGGCAGCCCCAGCATTTT. Residues: CASSLGEGRGQPQHF.

This rearrangement joins TRBV2 to TRBJ1-1; D remains unclear. This CDR3 comprises 14 residues. Trimming took 4 bases from V and 0 from J, leaving 9 bases between them. From germline, CDR1 is SNHLY and CDR2 FYNNEI. The CDR3: CASSGTEMNTEAFF. CDR3 sequence (DNA): TGTGCCAGCAGTGGGACCGAGATGAACACTGAAGCTTTCTTT.

The CDR3 spells CASSDNYGYTF. For the CDR3, the DNA is TGTGCCAGCAGTGACAACTATGGCTACACCTTC. V usage is TRBV2 and J usage is TRBJ1-2; D gene uncertain. This CDR3 region has 11 residues. V shed 3 bases and J shed 2 bases, with 1 base lying between them. From germline, CDR1 is SNHLY and CDR2 FYNNEI.

The J gene is TRBJ2-1, the V gene TRBV7-9; D gene ambiguous. This CDR3 spans 15 amino acids. V gave up 2 bases and J gave up 16 bases, with 24 bases separating them. The germline gives CDR1 SEHNR, CDR2 FQNEAQ (reference sequence). In DNA form, the CDR3 reads TGTGCCAGCAGCTTATTGGCTGGTCCCCTATCGGTCCCTTTCTTC. Translating gives CASSLLAGPLSVPFF.

The chain combines TRBV6-4 with TRBJ2-1; 7 bases are shared with TRBD2. The germline V gene encodes CDR1 MRHNA and CDR2 SNTAGT. CDR3 length equals 14 residues. J gave up 8 bases and V 4 bases, and 8 bases lay outside the gene matches. CDR3 sequence reads: CASSVGGGPHEQFF. DNA for the CDR3: TGTGCCAGCAGTGTCGGGGGAGGGCCTCATGAGCAGTTCTTC.

The sample holds one count of this clone. The chain employs TRBV11-3 and TRBJ1-1; possibly TRBD1 for D (6 bases). This CDR3 spans 15 amino acids. Per germline, CDR1 SGHNT and CDR2 YENEEA. V was pared by 3 bases and J by 0 bases, with 11 bases between. CDR3: CASSLSGTLNTEAFF. The CDR3, as DNA: TGTGCCAGCAGCTTGTCCGGGACACTGAACACTGAAGCTTTCTTT.